This TCR beta chain was obtained from a study of molecular identifiers for immune sequencing clone quantification. CD8+CD4-CCR7+CD45RA+ cells were sorted as naive CD8 T cells. The trim removed 4 bases at V and 5 bases at J, leaving 8 bases unmatched. The CDR3 consists of 14 residues. Germline values: CDR1 MNHNS, CDR2 SASEGT. This clonotype was seen ten or more times. With listed TCR primers and previously described methods, bulk TCR libraries were prepared. Via MiXCR, TCRdb re-called the PCR reads, giving one row per CDR3 protein. This table holds some 97,000 distinct CDR3 sequences, roughly a third found once.

This sequence was found in a human donor in good health. Some libraries in this study had Jurkat cell RNA spiked in. The chain joins TRBV6-1 to TRBJ2-7; 7 positions agree with TRBD1. Sequenced material: naive CD8+ T cells from blood, with Jurkat cell RNA spiked in. Subset here: FACS-sorted CD8+CD4-CCR7+CD45RA+ naive T cells. CDR3 region: CASSVTGSHDEQYF. CDR3 nucleotides: TGTGCCAGCAGTGTGACAGGGTCTCATGACGAGCAGTACTTC.